What follows describes a single T cell receptor (beta chain). As yet, its antigen is unknown. The CDR3 runs 16 residues. V shed 3 bases and J 2 bases; nucleotides not matched to a gene: 6. CDR1 and CDR2 from the germline V gene are SGHNT and YYREEE (reference sequence). Data came from immunoSEQ multiplex PCR; TCRdb stores just in-frame clones and leaves some out. The sample holds about 160,000 clones, 88% seen once. This entry is derived from a study of T cell responses to AZD1222 COVID-19 vaccine. Whole-study results and caveats: After two AZD1222 doses, spike-specific TCR breadth and depth rose versus day 0. Baseline seropositivity occurred in only 5 to 7 AZD1222 recipients. Vaccine-associated CD4 TCRs ranged over spike, dominating at 160-218 and 743-854.

J is TRBJ2-1 and V is TRBV5-4; TRBD2 aligns across 9 bases. The TCR originated in an adult in good health. The material was peripheral blood, obtained on day 0 of AZD1222 vaccination. CDR3 sequence reads: CASSYLAGHAYNEQFF. CDR3 bases: TGTGCCAGCAGCTATCTAGCGGGACACGCCTACAATGAGCAGTTCTTC.